Listed below are T cell receptor beta chains from one sample, sequenced in a study of control samples from healthy donors and cancer patients. The assay was immunoSEQ multiplex PCR, and TCRdb's table has in-frame clones only and misses some. The table lists approximately 100,000 clones, under 90% of them singletons. Source material: blood. The source is a middle-aged woman in good health. Each CDR3 is given with its conserved first and last residue. D genes are given only for firm matches. Clone size appears in some rows only: once, few, many, or a class for an expanded clone.

j_call clone_size d_call v_call cdr3_nt cdr3_aa
TRBJ2-1 - - TRBV7-3 TGTGCCAGCAGTCTGGAAGGGGGGAACTACAATGAGCAGTTCTTC CASSLEGGNYNEQFF
TRBJ2-3 - - TRBV6-5 TGTGCCAGCAGTTCGGAGACAGATACGCAGTATTTT CASSSETDTQYF
TRBJ1-4 - - TRBV6-6 TGTGCCAGCGGCAAATCGGGGGTAATCGAAAAACTGTTTTTT CASGKSGVIEKLFF
TRBJ2-1 - TRBD1 TRBV18 TGTGCCAGCTCACGAAGGGACAGGGGTGACAATGAGCAGTTCTTC CASSRRDRGDNEQFF
TRBJ1-5 few - TRBV2 TGTGCCAGCAGTGCGACAGAGCAGAATCAGCCCCAGCATTTT CASSATEQNQPQHF
TRBJ2-7 - TRBD2 TRBV5-6 TGTGCCAGCAGCTTGGCCGGGGGGGCGTCCGAGCAGTACTTC CASSLAGGASEQYF
TRBJ2-5 - - TRBV30 TGTGCCTGGAGTCCAGGGCAAGAGACCCAGTACTTC CAWSPGQETQYF
TRBJ2-2 - TRBD2 TRBV24-1 TGTGCCACCAGTGATCTATCCGGGACTAGCGGGGGGATCGGGGAGCTGTTTTTT CATSDLSGTSGGIGELFF
TRBJ2-7 - TRBD1 TRBV19 TGTGCCAGCCAGGCCGGGACAGGGGTCTACGAGCAGTACTTC CASQAGTGVYEQYF
TRBJ2-6 - TRBD2 TRBV27 TGTGCCAGCAGGGGTACTAGCGCTGGGGCCAACGTCCTGACTTTC CASRGTSAGANVLTF
TRBJ1-4 - TRBD1 TRBV7-2 TGTGCCAGCAGCTCCTACAGGGGTTCTGATGAAAAACTGTTTTTT CASSSYRGSDEKLFF
TRBJ2-3 - TRBD2 TRBV3-1/TRBV3-2 TGTGCCAGCAGCCCGACCGTCGGCGGGGGGGCCTTTCCCCCAGATACGCAGTATTTT CASSPTVGGGAFPPDTQYF
TRBJ1-3 - - TRBV5-1 TGCGCCAGCAGTCTCGGACAGGGAAACACCATATATTTT CASSLGQGNTIYF
TRBJ1-2 - - TRBV18 TGTGCCAGCTCAGCACGGACAGAATTTTACACCTTC CASSARTEFYTF
TRBJ2-7 - TRBD1 TRBV25-1 TGTGCCAGCAGTGCCTTAATCCGACAGGGGGACTCCTACGAGCAGTACTTC CASSALIRQGDSYEQYF
TRBJ1-1 - - TRBV6-5 TGTGCCAGCAACCCGGTAGGGAAGAACACTGAAGCTTTCTTT CASNPVGKNTEAFF